The 2 T cell receptor beta chains below all came from one sample that was sequenced in a study of blood T cell repertoires in COVID-19. The repertoire was sequenced with immunoSEQ multiplex PCR; TCRdb's copy has only in-frame clones and lacks some. The sample shows approximately 76,000 clones, approximately 89% of them seen only once. The sample was peripheral blood. The receptors were sampled from a woman in her sixties with acute or convalescent COVID-19.

This rearrangement joins TRBV7-6 to TRBJ1-4; 7 bases agree with TRBD1. From germline, CDR1 is SGHVS and CDR2 FNYEAQ. V was clipped by 5 bases and J by 5 bases; unmatched bases: 11. The CDR3 consists of 16 residues. The CDR3 nucleotides read TGTGCCAGCAGCCCGACAGGGTTTACCCTAAATGAAAAACTGTTTTTT. It encodes CASSPTGFTLNEKLFF.

The chain carries TRBV5-6 and TRBJ2-2; no clear D. The CDR3 length is 11 residues. CDR1 SGHDT and CDR2 YYEEEE come from the germline V gene. Trimming removed 1 base at V and 9 bases at J, with 4 bases between. CDR3 residues: CASSLRRELFF. Here the CDR3 DNA reads TGTGCCAGCAGCTTGCGTAGGGAGCTGTTTTTT.